This T cell receptor beta chain was captured in a study of beta chain features in type 1 diabetes. General study points: TCRB CDR3 length was moderately but significantly reduced in all four CD4+ subsets of Type 1 diabetes patients. A greater similarity of naive, central memory and Treg TCRB repertoires was seen among patients than among healthy donors.

The entirety of the isolated RNA underwent reverse transcription, so expressed TCRB transcripts were sequenced. Sequenced by immunoSEQ multiplex PCR; TCRdb stores in-frame clones only, minus some. Here the sample spans about 150,000 clones, about 9.4% being singletons. The CDR3 spans 15 residues. Germline V gene lookup returns CDR1 SGHTA and CDR2 FQGTGA. The ends lost 5 bases at V and 3 bases at J; junction bases unmatched: 6. This clone was detected only a few times. Its antigen remains unknown. Material for sequencing was central memory CD4+ T cells from blood. The sequence was obtained from a man aged 30 to 45 with type 1 diabetes. V usage is TRBV7-3 and J usage is TRBJ2-1; 8 bases align to TRBD1. This CDR3 reads CASSARTGNYNEQFF. The CDR3 DNA follows: TGTGCCAGCAGCGCCCGGACAGGGAACTACAATGAGCAGTTCTTC.